This T cell receptor beta chain is from a study of OX40 agonist ivuxolimab in advanced cancers. Study background: Partial responses were achieved by three patients: one hepatocellular carcinoma, two cutaneous melanoma.

TCRdb's copy holds only in-frame clones and misses some; the assay was immunoSEQ multiplex PCR. The sample has 70,000 to 95,000 clones; approximately 91% are singletons. Comment on this clone: Its matching antigen is unknown.

General study results and limits: More expanded clones were seen, on average, in CD8+ T cells than in CD4+. At 0.1 to 3.0 mg/kg, CD4+ and CD8+ blood T cells expanded clonally by week 6.

The CDR3 is 13 residues long. Deletions cut 6 bases from V and 4 bases from J, with 13 bases between. From germline, CDR1 is SGHDT and CDR2 YYEEEE. This chain connects TRBV5-6 to TRBJ2-5; the D gene could be TRBD1 or TRBD2 (5 bases each). Source: CD4+ or CD8+ T cells sorted from blood, taken in a trial of the OX40 agonist ivuxolimab. This clonotype was obtained from an adult with an advanced solid tumor such as melanoma, head and neck, liver or kidney cancer. The DNA of the CDR3 is TGTGCCAGCACCCTGGGGGTTCGAGAGACCCAGTACTTC. This sequence encodes CASTLGVRETQYF.